The 13 T cell receptor beta chains below were found in one sample sequenced in a study of technical replicates of blood from a handful of donors. This table comes from immunoSEQ multiplex PCR, and its TCRdb copy is limited to in-frame clones, with some not included. The repertoire holds some 87,000 clones, with about 97% as singletons. The sample taken for sequencing was T cells isolated from PBMCs. The receptors originated from a human donor in good health.

The chain is built from TRBV4-1 and TRBJ1-1, with D perhaps matching TRBD1 (6 bases). Germline V CDR1 and CDR2: MGHRA, YSYEKL. This CDR3 has 14 residues. Trimming left V 5 bases short and J 0 bases short, with 10 bases between. This chain's CDR3 is CASSNREMNTEAFF. CDR3 nucleotides: TGCGCCAGCAGCAACAGGGAAATGAACACTGAAGCTTTCTTT.

The chain combines TRBV6-5 with TRBJ1-4; 7 bases agree with TRBD1. This CDR3 has 15 amino acids. The germline gives CDR1 MNHEY, CDR2 SVGAGI. V gave up 0 bases and J gave up 5 bases; unmatched junction bases: 3. CDR3 amino acids: CASSYSDRPNEKLFF. The CDR3 DNA sequence: TGTGCCAGCAGTTACTCGGACAGGCCCAATGAAAAACTGTTTTTT.

The J gene is TRBJ1-5, the V gene TRBV10-3; D unclear. This CDR3 comprises 15 residues. The ends were cut back, 2 bases at V and 0 bases at J, with 8 bases in the middle. The germline CDR1 and CDR2 sequences are ENHRY and SYGVKD. The CDR3 loop reads CAISETGGSNQPQHF. The CDR3 DNA reads as TGTGCCATCAGTGAGACGGGTGGTAGCAATCAGCCCCAGCATTTT.

The chain employs TRBV7-8 and TRBJ1-5; D uncertain. This CDR3 is built from 15 residues. Trimming shortened V by 5 bases and J by 0 bases, and 11 bases separated the two germline ends. Per germline, CDR1 SGHVS and CDR2 FQNEAQ. CDR3 sequence reads: CASSPPGYSNQPQHF. In DNA, the CDR3 is TGTGCCAGCAGCCCCCCGGGGTATAGCAATCAGCCCCAGCATTTT.

The chain links TRBV21-1 to TRBJ2-1; TRBD2, the table's D call, was not compared with the DNA. TRBV21-1 is termed a pseudogene. The CDR3 sequence is 22 residues long. The CDR3 DNA sequence: TGTGCCAGCAGCACCCCGGAACGGGGACTAGCGGGCCGACAGAGCTCCTACAATGAGCAGTTCTTC. It is translated as CASSTPERGLAGRQSSYNEQFF.

This sequence joins TRBV5-1 and TRBJ1-2; 8 bases fit TRBD1. The V and J ends lost 4 bases and 2 bases, in that order; junction bases with no gene match: 4. The germline V gene has CDR1 SGHRS and CDR2 YFSETQ. CDR3 length: 14 amino acids. In DNA form, the CDR3 reads TGCGCCAGCAGCCTCGGACAGGGCAACTATGGCTACACCTTC. As protein: CASSLGQGNYGYTF.

The rearrangement joins TRBV7-6 to TRBJ2-5; 9 nucleotides line up with TRBD2. CDR3 size: 16 residues. Germline V lookup: CDR1 SGHVS, CDR2 FNYEAQ. Unmatched junction bases numbered 12, after V lost 5 bases and J lost 5 bases. CDR3 region: CASSPKRLAAGETQYF. The CDR3 nucleotides read TGTGCCAGCAGCCCCAAACGACTAGCGGCCGGGGAGACCCAGTACTTC.

This clone is a singleton in its sample. The chain uses TRBV10-1 and TRBJ1-4; maybe TRBD1 (6 bases). V was clipped by 0 bases and J by 8 bases, with 13 bases between them. CDR3 size: 15 residues. Looked up from germline, CDR1 is WNHNN and CDR2 is SYGVQD (reference sequence). This CDR3 reads CASSESPGVGEKLFF. The CDR3 DNA follows: TGCGCCAGCAGTGAGTCGCCAGGGGTGGGGGAAAAACTGTTTTTT.

The CDR3 spells CASSFGTYSYEQYF. The CDR3, as DNA: TGTGCCAGCAGCTTCGGGACTTACTCCTACGAGCAGTACTTC. V and J are TRBV5-6 and TRBJ2-7, with TRBD2 as a possible D gene (6 bases). The CDR3 has 14 amino acids. The germline V and J ends were trimmed by 2 bases and 0 bases, with 9 bases remaining between them. CDR1 SGHDT and CDR2 YYEEEE come from the germline V gene. The full variable domain, with the rest looked up from reference TRBV5-6 and TRBJ2-7, is DAGVTQSPTHLIKTRGQQVTLRCSPKSGHDTVSWYQQALGQGPQFIFQYYEEEERQRGNFPDRFSGHQFPNYSSELNVNALLLGDSALYLCASSFGTYSYEQYFGPGTRLTVT.

CDR3 DNA sequence: TGTGCCAGCAGCGTTGGCCCCTACGAGCAGTACTTC. It yields the protein CASSVGPYEQYF. The rearrangement links TRBV11-3 to TRBJ2-7, with D uncertain. Germline V gene sequence: CDR1 SGHNT, CDR2 YENEEA. The germline V and J ends were trimmed by 5 bases and 2 bases, with 7 bases remaining between them. CDR3 length: 12 amino acids.

The rearrangement links TRBV11-2 to TRBJ1-1, with unresolved D. This CDR3 region has 13 residues. Germline CDR1 reads SGHAT; CDR2 reads FQNNGV. V lost 1 base and J 8 bases, leaving 11 bases between the germline ends. For the CDR3, the DNA is TGTGCCAGCAGCTTAGGGCCGGCGGTAGAAGCTTTCTTT. This sequence encodes CASSLGPAVEAFF.

V usage is TRBV11-2 and J usage is TRBJ2-7, with D maybe TRBD1 (6 bases). CDR1 and CDR2 (germline): SGHAT, FQNNGV. Deletions cut 3 bases from V and 2 bases from J, with 11 bases between. The CDR3 covers 14 residues. Written as DNA, the CDR3 is TGTGCCAGCAGCTTCTCCAGGGGCGCCTACGAGCAGTACTTC. It codes for CASSFSRGAYEQYF.

This clone has a single count. The V call is TRBV29-1, the J call TRBJ2-6, with D perhaps matching TRBD2 (7 bases). V gave up 3 bases and J gave up 2 bases, with 17 bases separating them. Per germline, CDR1 SQVTM and CDR2 ANQGSEA. CDR3 length equals 17 residues. CDR3 bases: TGCAGCGTTGATCGGGCACCGGGGGGCCCTGGGGCCAACGTCCTGACTTTC. This encodes CSVDRAPGGPGANVLTF.